The 15 T cell receptor beta chains reported below all come from one sample, sequenced in a study of T cell changes during pregnancy in multiple sclerosis (dated by TCRdb to the late 2010s). Libraries were prepared through the immunoSEQ multiplex PCR assay. The clones in this table, taken by TCRdb from immuneACCESS, are in-frame only. Not every clone is retained; where verified, under half of the shortfall comes from an unresolved V gene, and the cause of the rest is unknown. This sample is represented by roughly 53,000 clones; 92% of them were singletons. The ten largest clonotypes hold approximately 0.61% of the sample. The starting material was CD4+ T cells from peripheral blood mononuclear cells, obtained in the third trimester of pregnancy. All receptors come from a female donor with multiple sclerosis, enrolled in a pregnancy study.

The chain employs TRBV2 and TRBJ2-1; 12 bases align to TRBD2. V trimming: 6 bases; J trimming: 0 bases; junction bases outside the gene matches: 3. The CDR3 contains 16 residues. Germline V gene sequence: CDR1 SNHLY, CDR2 FYNNEI. DNA of the CDR3: TGTGCCAGCAGAGAACTAGCGGGAGGCTCCTACAATGAGCAGTTCTTC. As protein: CASRELAGGSYNEQFF.

The rearrangement links TRBV2 to TRBJ1-2; D possibly corresponds to TRBD1 (5 bases). From germline, CDR1 is SNHLY and CDR2 FYNNEI. The CDR3 is 12 amino acids. V lost 6 bases and J lost 4, with 9 bases in between. The DNA for the CDR3 is TGTGCCAGCAGCAGGGACTCCTATGGCTACACCTTC. Translating it yields CASSRDSYGYTF.

The V call is TRBV2, the J call TRBJ2-1; D perhaps matches TRBD1 (5 bases). This CDR3 contains 12 residues. The germline V gene has CDR1 SNHLY and CDR2 FYNNEI. The ends were cut back, 10 bases at V and 2 bases at J, with 9 bases in the middle. This chain's CDR3 is CATQGTYNEQFF. The CDR3 DNA is TGTGCCACCCAGGGAACCTACAATGAGCAGTTCTTC.

The chain recombines TRBV15 with TRBJ2-1; tentative D call: TRBD1 (6 bases). This CDR3 has 15 residues. Trimming stripped 0 bases from V and 7 bases from J, with 13 bases between. CDR1 LNHNV and CDR2 YYDKDF come from the germline V gene (reference sequence). DNA of the CDR3: TGTGCCACCAGCAGAGATGCGATAAGGGGGAATGAGCAGTTCTTC. Its translation: CATSRDAIRGNEQFF.

J is TRBJ2-5 and V is TRBV7-9; possible D gene TRBD2, 5 bases. CDR1 SEHNR and CDR2 FQNEAQ come from the germline V gene (reference sequence). CDR3 size: 15 residues. Trimming removed 0 bases at V and 4 bases at J, with 12 bases between. CDR3 nucleotides: TGTGCCAGCAGCTTAGCGGTTGGACTCTCAGAGACCCAGTACTTC. This translates into CASSLAVGLSETQYF.

The chain has TRBV7-9 and TRBJ2-7, with 8 nucleotides matching TRBD2. CDR3 length: 18 residues. Germline V lookup: CDR1 SEHNR, CDR2 FQNEAQ (reference sequence). After removal of 2 bases from V and 3 bases from J, the junction contained 15 bases not matched to a gene. CDR3 protein: CASSLFLRGRRENYEQYF. The CDR3, as DNA: TGTGCCAGCAGCTTATTTCTGCGCGGGAGGCGGGAGAACTACGAGCAGTACTTC.

This rearrangement joins TRBV28 to TRBJ1-1; 7 positions agree with TRBD1. The CDR3 length is 17 residues. Germline CDR1 is MDHEN and CDR2 is SYDVKM. The V and J ends lost 1 base and 1 base, in that order; junction bases with no gene match: 9. The CDR3 bases are TGTGCCAGCAGTTTATTACAGGGGCTCGTGTGGAACACTGAAGCTTTCTTT. Protein product: CASSLLQGLVWNTEAFF.

V is TRBV5-8 and J is TRBJ2-3; weak D call: TRBD1 (6 bases). Germline-derived CDR1 and CDR2 are SGHTS and YDEGEE. This CDR3 is built from 15 residues. V gave up 1 base and J gave up 2 bases, with 11 bases separating them. CDR3 residues: CASSLNRVYTDTQYF. As DNA, the CDR3 is TGTGCCAGCAGCTTGAACAGGGTCTACACAGATACGCAGTATTTT. Full variable domain (missing parts from reference TRBV5-8 and TRBJ2-3): EAGVTQSPTHLIKTRGQQATLRCSPISGHTSVYWYQQALGLGLQFLLWYDEGEERNRGNFPPRFSGRQFPNYSSELNVNALELEDSALYLCASSLNRVYTDTQYFGPGTRLTVL.

CDR3 region: CASSQEGQAQETQYF. The DNA of the CDR3 is TGCGCCAGCAGCCAAGAGGGACAGGCACAAGAGACCCAGTACTTC. The chain joins TRBV4-3 to TRBJ2-5; 8 bases match TRBD1. V shed 0 bases, J shed 2 bases, and the junction held 2 bases outside the gene matches. The germline gives CDR1 LGHNA, CDR2 YSLEER. The CDR3 is 15 amino acids.

V and J are TRBV5-1 and TRBJ1-4; 10 nucleotides match TRBD1. V was clipped by 4 bases and J by 7 bases; unmatched bases: 4. This CDR3 comprises 14 residues. Germline CDR1 is SGHRS and CDR2 is YFSETQ. In DNA form, the CDR3 reads TGCGCCAGCAGCCGGGACAGGGGTGGTGAAAAACTGTTTTTT. As protein: CASSRDRGGEKLFF.

The chain couples TRBV11-2 to TRBJ1-2; 7 bases align to TRBD1. The CDR3 spans 15 residues. The V gene's germline CDR1 is SGHAT and CDR2 FQNNGV. V lost 4 bases, J lost 4 bases, and 9 bases stayed unmatched. For the CDR3, the DNA is TGTGCCAGCAGCTCCTTACAGGGGTCGGGCTATGGCTACACCTTC. This translates into CASSSLQGSGYGYTF.

The count of this clone is one. The chain carries TRBV27 and TRBJ1-1; 9 bases align to TRBD1. The ends lost 6 bases at V and 13 bases at J; junction bases unmatched: 18. This CDR3 comprises 15 residues. CDR1 is MNHEY, CDR2 SMNVEV, per germline (reference sequence). CDR3 loop: CASSLSRDRAGWVFF. CDR3 coding DNA: TGTGCCAGCAGCCTGTCCCGGGACAGGGCTGGCTGGGTTTTCTTT.

The chain has TRBV19 and TRBJ1-3; 8 bases match TRBD1. Germline V gene lookup returns CDR1 LNHDA and CDR2 SQIVND (reference sequence). J lost 2 bases, V lost 4 bases, and 1 base had no gene match. The CDR3 totals 14 residues. CDR3: CASSTGQAGNTIYF. The DNA of the CDR3 is TGTGCCAGTAGTACGGGACAGGCTGGAAACACCATATATTTT.

This clone has just a few counts. The chain joins TRBV6-5 to TRBJ1-2, with 9 nucleotides matching TRBD1. The germline CDR1 and CDR2 sequences are MNHEY and SVGAGI. Trimming at V came to 6 bases and at J to 4 bases, leaving 9 bases not matched to a gene. This CDR3 is 15 amino acids long. The chain's CDR3 is CASSPGTGKVYGYTF. As DNA, the CDR3 is TGTGCCAGCAGCCCCGGGACAGGGAAGGTCTATGGCTACACCTTC.

This sequence joins TRBV19 and TRBJ2-1; 8 nucleotides match TRBD1. From germline, CDR1 is LNHDA and CDR2 SQIVND (reference sequence). The CDR3 consists of 16 residues. V lost 1 base to trimming and J lost 1 base; unmatched junction nucleotides: 3. The CDR3 coding sequence is TGTGCCAGTAGTATAGCAGGGGGCTGGTCCTACAATGAGCAGTTCTTC. Protein sequence: CASSIAGGWSYNEQFF.